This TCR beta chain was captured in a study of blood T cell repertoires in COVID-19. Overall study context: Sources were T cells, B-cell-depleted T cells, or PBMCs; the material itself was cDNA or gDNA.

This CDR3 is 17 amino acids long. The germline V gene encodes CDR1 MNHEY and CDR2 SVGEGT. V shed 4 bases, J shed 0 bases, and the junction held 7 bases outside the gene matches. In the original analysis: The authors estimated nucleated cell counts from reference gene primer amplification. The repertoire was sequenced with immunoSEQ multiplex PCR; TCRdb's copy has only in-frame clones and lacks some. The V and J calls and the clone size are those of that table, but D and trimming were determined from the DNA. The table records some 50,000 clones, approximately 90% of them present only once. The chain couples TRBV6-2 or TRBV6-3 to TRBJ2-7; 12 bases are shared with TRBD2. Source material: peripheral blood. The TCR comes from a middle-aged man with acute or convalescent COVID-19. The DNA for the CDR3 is TGTGCCAGCAGTTTCGGGACTAGCGGGTTAAGCTCCTACGAGCAGTACTTC. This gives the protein CASSFGTSGLSSYEQYF.